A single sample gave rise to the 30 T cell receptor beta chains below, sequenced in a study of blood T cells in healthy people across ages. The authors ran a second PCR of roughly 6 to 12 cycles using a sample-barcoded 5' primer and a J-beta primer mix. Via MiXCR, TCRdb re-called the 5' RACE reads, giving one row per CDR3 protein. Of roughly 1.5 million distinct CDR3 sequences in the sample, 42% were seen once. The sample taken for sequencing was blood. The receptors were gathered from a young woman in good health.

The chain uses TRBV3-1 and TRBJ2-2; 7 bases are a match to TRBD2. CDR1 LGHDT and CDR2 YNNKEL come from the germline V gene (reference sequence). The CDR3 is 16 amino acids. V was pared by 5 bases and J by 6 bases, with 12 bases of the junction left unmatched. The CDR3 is CASSSHSGGKAGELFF. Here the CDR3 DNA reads TGTGCCAGCAGCTCCCACTCGGGGGGAAAGGCCGGGGAGCTGTTTTTT.

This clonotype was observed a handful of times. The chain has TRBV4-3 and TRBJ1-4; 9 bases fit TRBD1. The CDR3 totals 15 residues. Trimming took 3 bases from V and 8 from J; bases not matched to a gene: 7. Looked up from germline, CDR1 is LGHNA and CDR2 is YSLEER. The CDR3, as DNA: TGCGCCAGCAGCCACCGGGGACAGGGAGGCGAAAAACTGTTTTTT. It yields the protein CASSHRGQGGEKLFF.

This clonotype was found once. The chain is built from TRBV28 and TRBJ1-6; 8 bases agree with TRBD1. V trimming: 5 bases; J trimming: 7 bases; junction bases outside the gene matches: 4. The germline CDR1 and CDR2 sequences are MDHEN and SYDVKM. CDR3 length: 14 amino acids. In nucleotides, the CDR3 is TGTGCCAGCAGTCCAGGGGGCTTCAATTCACCCCTCCACTTT. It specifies CASSPGGFNSPLHF.

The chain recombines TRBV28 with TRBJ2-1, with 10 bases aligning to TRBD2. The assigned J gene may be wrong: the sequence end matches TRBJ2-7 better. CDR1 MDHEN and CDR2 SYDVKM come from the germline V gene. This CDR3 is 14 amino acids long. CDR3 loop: CASTPLAGDNEQYF. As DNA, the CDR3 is TGTGCCAGCACTCCTCTAGCGGGAGACAATGAGCAGTACTTC.

CDR3 nucleotides: TGCAGTGCTGAGGGACTAGCGGGGCAAGAGACCCAGTACTTC. Its translation is CSAEGLAGQETQYF. The chain links TRBV20-1 to TRBJ2-5; 13 bases align to TRBD2. Germline-derived CDR1 and CDR2 are DFQATT and SNEGSKA (reference sequence). This CDR3 has 14 residues. V trimming: 5 bases; J trimming: 2 bases; junction bases outside the gene matches: 2.

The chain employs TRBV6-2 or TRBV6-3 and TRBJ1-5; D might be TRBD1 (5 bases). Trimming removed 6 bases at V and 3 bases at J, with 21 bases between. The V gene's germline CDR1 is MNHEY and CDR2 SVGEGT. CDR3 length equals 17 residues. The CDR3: CASRAPEGGANNQPQHF. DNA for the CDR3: TGTGCCAGCAGGGCTCCCGAGGGAGGGGCCAACAATCAGCCCCAGCATTTT.

CDR3 bases: TGTGCCAGCAGCTTAGAAAGAGCGGGGCGCACCGGGGAGCTGTTTTTT. Residues: CASSLERAGRTGELFF. The genes are TRBV7-2 and TRBJ2-2, with 7 bases aligning to TRBD2. The CDR3 extends over 16 amino acids. V lost 1 base to trimming and J lost 4 bases; unmatched junction nucleotides: 6. In germline, CDR1 is SGHTA, CDR2 FQGNSA.

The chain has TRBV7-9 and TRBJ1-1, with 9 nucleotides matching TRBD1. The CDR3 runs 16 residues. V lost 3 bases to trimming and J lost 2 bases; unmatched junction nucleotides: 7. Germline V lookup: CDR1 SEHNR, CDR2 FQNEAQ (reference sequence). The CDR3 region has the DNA TGTGCCAGCAGCTTCACAGGGGGCGTTTCAAACACTGAAGCTTTCTTT. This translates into CASSFTGGVSNTEAFF.

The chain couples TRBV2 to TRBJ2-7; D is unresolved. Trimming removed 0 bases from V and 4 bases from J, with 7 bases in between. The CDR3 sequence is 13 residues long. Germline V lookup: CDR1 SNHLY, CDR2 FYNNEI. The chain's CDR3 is CASSEAGMYEQYF. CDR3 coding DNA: TGTGCCAGCAGTGAAGCAGGGATGTACGAGCAGTACTTC.

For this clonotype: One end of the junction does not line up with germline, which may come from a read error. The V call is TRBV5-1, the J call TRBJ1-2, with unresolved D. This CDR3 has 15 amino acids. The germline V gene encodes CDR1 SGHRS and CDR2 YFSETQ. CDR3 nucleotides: TGCGCCAGCAGCTTGGATGCCGGAGCTAACTATGGCCACACCTTC. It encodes CASSLDAGANYGHTF. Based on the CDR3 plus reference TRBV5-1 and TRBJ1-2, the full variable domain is KAGVTQTPRYLIKTRGQQVTLSCSPISGHRSVSWYQQTPGQGLQFLFEYFSETQRNKGNFPGRFSGRQFSNSRSEMNVSTLELGDSALYLCASSLDAGANYGHTFGSGTRLTVV.

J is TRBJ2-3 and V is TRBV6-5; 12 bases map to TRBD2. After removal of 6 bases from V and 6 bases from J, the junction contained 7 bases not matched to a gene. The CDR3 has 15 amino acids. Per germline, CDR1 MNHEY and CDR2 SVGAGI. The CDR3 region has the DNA TGTGCCAGCAGCAGACTAGCGGGAGCTACCGATACGCAGTATTTT. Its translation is CASSRLAGATDTQYF.

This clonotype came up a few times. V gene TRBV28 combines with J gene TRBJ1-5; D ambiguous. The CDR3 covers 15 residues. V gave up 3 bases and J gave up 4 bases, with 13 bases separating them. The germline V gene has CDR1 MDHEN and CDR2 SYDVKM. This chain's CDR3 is CASSFSGSGNQPQHF. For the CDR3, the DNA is TGTGCCAGCAGTTTCTCGGGGTCCGGTAATCAGCCCCAGCATTTT.

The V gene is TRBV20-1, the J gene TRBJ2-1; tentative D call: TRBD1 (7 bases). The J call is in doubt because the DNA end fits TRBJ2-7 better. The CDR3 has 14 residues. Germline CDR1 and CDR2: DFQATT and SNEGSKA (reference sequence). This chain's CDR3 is CSADRTGGYNEQYF. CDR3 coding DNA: TGCAGTGCTGATCGGACAGGAGGGTACAATGAGCAGTACTTC.

The CDR3 sequence is CASSFLGRPSGYTF. Here the CDR3 DNA reads TGTGCCAGCAGCTTCCTTGGACGGCCCAGCGGCTACACCTTC. The V and J genes are TRBV6-6 and TRBJ1-2; D is ambiguous. The CDR3 is made up of 14 amino acids. Germline loops: CDR1 MNHNY, CDR2 SVGAGI (reference sequence). The V end lost 6 bases, the J end lost 8 bases, and 19 bases lay between the germline ends.

The CDR3 is CSARNAGRGYTF. The CDR3 nucleotides read TGCAGTGCTAGAAATGCGGGCAGAGGCTACACCTTC. V and J are TRBV20-1 and TRBJ1-2; D is unclear. V lost 2 bases to trimming and J lost 8 bases, with 12 bases between them. In germline, CDR1 is DFQATT, CDR2 SNEGSKA (reference sequence). The CDR3 has 12 residues.

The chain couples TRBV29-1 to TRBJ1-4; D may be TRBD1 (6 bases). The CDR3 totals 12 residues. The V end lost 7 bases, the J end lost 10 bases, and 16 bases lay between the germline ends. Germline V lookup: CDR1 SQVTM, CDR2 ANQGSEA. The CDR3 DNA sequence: TGCAGCGCTATCGCAGGGGAAGGAAAACTGTTTTTT. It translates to CSAIAGEGKLFF.

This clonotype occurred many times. CDR3 DNA sequence: TGCGCCAGCAGCTTGTCGGACAGGTTGTCCGAGCAGTACTTC. Translation gives CASSLSDRLSEQYF. The chain is built from TRBV5-1 and TRBJ2-7; 7 nucleotides line up with TRBD1. J gave up 6 bases and V 1 base, and 7 bases lay outside the gene matches. The CDR3 extends over 14 amino acids. Germline V gene sequence: CDR1 SGHRS, CDR2 YFSETQ.

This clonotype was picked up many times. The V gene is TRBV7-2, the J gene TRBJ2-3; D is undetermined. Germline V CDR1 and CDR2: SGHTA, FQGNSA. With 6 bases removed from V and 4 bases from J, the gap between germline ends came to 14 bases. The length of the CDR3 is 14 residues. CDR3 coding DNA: TGTGCCAGCAGTTTTGGTAGTCGAGCAGATACGCAGTATTTT. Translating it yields CASSFGSRADTQYF.

CDR3 DNA: TGTGCCATCCGGTGGGTAGAAGGGGGCTATGGCTACACCTTC. Its protein is CAIRWVEGGYGYTF. The chain carries TRBV10-3 and TRBJ1-2; possible D gene TRBD1, 6 bases. V shed 8 bases and J shed 4 bases, with 17 bases lying between them. Germline CDR1 and CDR2: ENHRY and SYGVKD. The CDR3 loop spans 14 amino acids.

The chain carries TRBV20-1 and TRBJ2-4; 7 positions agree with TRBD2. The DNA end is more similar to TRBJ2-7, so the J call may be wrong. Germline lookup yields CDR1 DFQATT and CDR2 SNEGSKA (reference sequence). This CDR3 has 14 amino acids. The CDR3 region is CSASSSGITYEQYF. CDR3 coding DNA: TGCAGTGCTAGTTCCAGCGGGATCACCTACGAGCAGTACTTC.

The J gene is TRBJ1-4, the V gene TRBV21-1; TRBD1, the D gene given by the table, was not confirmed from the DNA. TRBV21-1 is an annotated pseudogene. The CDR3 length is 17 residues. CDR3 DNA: TGTGCCAGCAGGAAAAAGACAGGGATGGCAACTAATGAAAAACTGTTTTTT. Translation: CASRKKTGMATNEKLFF.

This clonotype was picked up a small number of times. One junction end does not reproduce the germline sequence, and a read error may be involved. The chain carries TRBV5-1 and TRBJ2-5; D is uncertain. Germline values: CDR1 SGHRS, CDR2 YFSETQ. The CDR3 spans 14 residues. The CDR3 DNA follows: TGCGCCAGCAGCTTGGATCCAGATCAAGTGACCCAGTACTTC. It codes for CASSLDPDQVTQYF.

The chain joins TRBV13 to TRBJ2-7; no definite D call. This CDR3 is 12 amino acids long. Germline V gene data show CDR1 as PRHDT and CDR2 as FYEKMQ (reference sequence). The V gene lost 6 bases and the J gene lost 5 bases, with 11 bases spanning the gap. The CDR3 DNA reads TGTGCCAGCAGTCTAACTATCCACGAGCAGTACTTC. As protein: CASSLTIHEQYF.

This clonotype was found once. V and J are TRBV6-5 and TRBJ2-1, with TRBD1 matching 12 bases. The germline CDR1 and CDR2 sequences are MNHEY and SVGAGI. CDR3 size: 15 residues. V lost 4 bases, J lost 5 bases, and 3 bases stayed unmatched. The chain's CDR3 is CASSLGQGADNEQFF. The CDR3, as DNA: TGTGCCAGCAGTTTGGGACAGGGGGCCGACAATGAGCAGTTCTTC.

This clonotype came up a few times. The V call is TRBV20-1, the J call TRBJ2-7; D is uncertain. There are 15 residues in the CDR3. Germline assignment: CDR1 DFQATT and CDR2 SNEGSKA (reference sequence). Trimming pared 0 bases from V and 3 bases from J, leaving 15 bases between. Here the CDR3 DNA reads TGCAGTGCTAGAGATGTTACACCGCGGTTCTACGAGCAGTACTTC. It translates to CSARDVTPRFYEQYF.

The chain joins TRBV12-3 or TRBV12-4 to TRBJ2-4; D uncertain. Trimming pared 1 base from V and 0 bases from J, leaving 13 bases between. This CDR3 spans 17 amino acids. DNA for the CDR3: TGTGCCAGCAGTTTAGACGGCGGCGGTATAGCCAAAAACATTCAGTACTTC. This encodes CASSLDGGGIAKNIQYF.

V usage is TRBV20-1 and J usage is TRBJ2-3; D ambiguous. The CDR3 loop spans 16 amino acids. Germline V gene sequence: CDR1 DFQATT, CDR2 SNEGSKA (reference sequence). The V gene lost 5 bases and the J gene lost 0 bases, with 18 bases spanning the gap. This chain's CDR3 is CSAGHPTGSSTDTQYF. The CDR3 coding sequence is TGCAGTGCTGGCCATCCCACGGGTTCTAGCACAGATACGCAGTATTTT.

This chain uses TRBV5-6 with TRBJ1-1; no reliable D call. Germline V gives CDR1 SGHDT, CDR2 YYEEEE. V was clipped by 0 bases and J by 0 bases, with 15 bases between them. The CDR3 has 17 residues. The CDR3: CASSLGMETAMNTEAFF. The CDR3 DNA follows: TGTGCCAGCAGCTTGGGAATGGAGACGGCAATGAACACTGAAGCTTTCTTT.

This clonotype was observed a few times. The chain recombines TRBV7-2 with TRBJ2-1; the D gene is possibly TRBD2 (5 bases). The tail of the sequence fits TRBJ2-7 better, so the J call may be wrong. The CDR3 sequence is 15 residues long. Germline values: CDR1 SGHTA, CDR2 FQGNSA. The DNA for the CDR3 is TGTGCCAGCAGCTTAACTGGGGAGCTATACAATGAGCAGTACTTC. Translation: CASSLTGELYNEQYF.

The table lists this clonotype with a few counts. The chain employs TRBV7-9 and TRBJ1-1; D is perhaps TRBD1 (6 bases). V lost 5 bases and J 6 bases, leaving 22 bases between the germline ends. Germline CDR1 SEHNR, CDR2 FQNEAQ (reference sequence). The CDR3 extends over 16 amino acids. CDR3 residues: CASSRGDGTGFAEAFF. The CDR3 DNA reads TGTGCCAGCAGCCGAGGGGACGGCACAGGGTTCGCTGAAGCTTTCTTT.